Below, 10 T cell receptor beta chains from the same sample are listed, as sequenced in a study of beta chain features in type 1 diabetes. Since all of the isolated RNA was reverse transcribed, expressed TCRB transcripts were what got sequenced. TCRdb's table, derived via immunoSEQ multiplex PCR, lists solely in-frame clones and lacks some. Of roughly 250,000 clones listed, about 10% are singletons. The source material was naive CD4+ T cells from blood. The receptor source for this set is a woman aged 18-29 years in good health.

This clone has just a few counts. The chain uses TRBV11-2 and TRBJ1-5; 7 nucleotides match TRBD1. Germline V gene sequence: CDR1 SGHAT, CDR2 FQNNGV. The CDR3 loop spans 16 amino acids. The V and J ends lost 5 bases and 5 bases, in that order; junction bases with no gene match: 12. CDR3 nucleotides: TGTGCCAGCAGCCCTTTGTCTGGAGGGGGCGATCAGCCCCAGCATTTT. This gives the protein CASSPLSGGGDQPQHF.

This clone was observed a few times. The V call is TRBV30, the J call TRBJ2-1; the match to TRBD2 covers 8 bases. Germline V CDR1 and CDR2: GTSNPN, SVGIG (reference sequence). Trimming took 0 bases from V and 8 from J; bases not matched to a gene: 9. This CDR3 is 15 amino acids long. CDR3 region: CAWSVGTRGSYEQFF. DNA of the CDR3: TGTGCCTGGAGTGTAGGGACTAGGGGATCCTATGAGCAGTTCTTC.

This chain's CDR3 is CASRRPGVGYGYTF. The CDR3 DNA is TGTGCCAGCAGAAGACCAGGGGTGGGCTATGGCTACACCTTC. The chain uses TRBV5-6 and TRBJ1-2; a possible D gene is TRBD1 (6 bases). Per the germline V gene, CDR1 is SGHDT and CDR2 is YYEEEE. The CDR3 is 14 residues long. Trimming pared 5 bases from V and 4 bases from J, leaving 15 bases between.

This clone has at least ten counts. The DNA of the CDR3 is TGTGCCAGCAGCCGACAGGAGAACACTGAAGCTTTCTTT. Protein: CASSRQENTEAFF. The chain couples TRBV7-9 to TRBJ1-1, with D perhaps TRBD1 (6 bases). There are 13 residues in the CDR3. Germline CDR1 and CDR2: SEHNR and FQNEAQ (reference sequence). V lost 5 bases, J lost 1 base, and 8 bases lay in between.

This clone came up a few times. This chain joins TRBV5-1 and TRBJ2-2; tentative D call: TRBD2 (6 bases). This CDR3 region has 14 residues. The V and J ends lost 3 bases and 7 bases respectively, with 13 bases between them. CDR1 is SGHRS, CDR2 YFSETQ, per germline. The CDR3 sequence is CASSSGLSIGELFF. CDR3 DNA sequence: TGCGCCAGCAGCTCGGGACTGTCCATCGGGGAGCTGTTTTTT.

This rearrangement joins TRBV7-9 to TRBJ2-4, with TRBD1 matching 9 bases. The CDR3 is 16 amino acids. V gave up 2 bases and J gave up 6 bases; unmatched junction bases: 8. From germline, CDR1 is SEHNR and CDR2 FQNEAQ (reference sequence). The CDR3 sequence is CASSLPWGQGVNIQYF. For the CDR3, the DNA is TGTGCCAGCAGCTTACCCTGGGGACAGGGCGTAAACATTCAGTACTTC.

This clone was seen more than once but under ten times. The rearrangement links TRBV5-1 to TRBJ2-5; the D gene is possibly TRBD1 (5 bases). The CDR3 consists of 14 residues. CDR1 SGHRS and CDR2 YFSETQ come from the germline V gene. V dropped 1 base and J dropped 2 bases, with 9 bases sitting between them. CDR3 nucleotides: TGCGCCAGCAGCTTGACCCCAGGGCAAGAGACCCAGTACTTC. Translating gives CASSLTPGQETQYF.

V usage is TRBV5-4 and J usage is TRBJ1-1; D is perhaps TRBD1 (5 bases). The ends were cut back, 0 bases at V and 1 base at J, with 19 bases in the middle. Germline CDR1 is SGHNT and CDR2 is YYREEE (reference sequence). CDR3 length equals 18 residues. The CDR3 spells CASSLGGRGFKGNTEAFF. CDR3 DNA sequence: TGTGCCAGCAGCTTGGGGGGGAGGGGATTTAAGGGGAACACTGAAGCTTTCTTT. The whole variable domain, filled in from reference TRBV5-4 and TRBJ1-1, reads ETGVTQSPTHLIKTRGQQVTLRCSSQSGHNTVSWYQQALGQGPQFIFQYYREEENGRGNFPPRFSGLQFPNYSSELNVNALELDDSALYLCASSLGGRGFKGNTEAFFGQGTRLTVV.

The rearrangement joins TRBV9 to TRBJ2-3; D is perhaps TRBD2 (7 bases). In germline, CDR1 is SGDLS, CDR2 YYNGEE. This CDR3 is built from 13 residues. V was cut by 8 bases and J by 3 bases, with 13 bases left in between. The CDR3 region has the DNA TGTGCCAGTGGGGCGGGGGCGACAGATACGCAGTATTTT. Its protein is CASGAGATDTQYF.

In its sample, this clone was seen a few times. V usage is TRBV11-2 and J usage is TRBJ2-3; TRBD1 matches at 7 bases. V lost 5 bases to trimming and J lost 0 bases; unmatched junction nucleotides: 11. CDR3 length equals 17 residues. CDR1 and CDR2 from the germline V gene are SGHAT and FQNNGV. The CDR3 reads CASSRSGTEQSTDTQYF. As DNA, the CDR3 is TGTGCCAGCAGCCGGTCGGGGACAGAGCAGAGCACAGATACGCAGTATTTT.